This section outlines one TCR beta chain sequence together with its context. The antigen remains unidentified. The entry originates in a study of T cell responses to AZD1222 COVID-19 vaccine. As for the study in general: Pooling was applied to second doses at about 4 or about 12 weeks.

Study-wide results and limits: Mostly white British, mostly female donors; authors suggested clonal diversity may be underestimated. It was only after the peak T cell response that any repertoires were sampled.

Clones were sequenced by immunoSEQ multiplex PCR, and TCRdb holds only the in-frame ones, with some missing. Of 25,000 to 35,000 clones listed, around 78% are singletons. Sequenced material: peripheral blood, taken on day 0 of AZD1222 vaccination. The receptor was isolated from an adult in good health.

Here the CDR3 DNA reads TGCAGCGTTGAAGGCCGACAGTCCGGTACCTATGGCTACACCTTC. Amino acid sequence: CSVEGRQSGTYGYTF. This rearrangement joins TRBV29-1 to TRBJ1-2; D may be TRBD1 (5 bases). Germline V lookup: CDR1 SQVTM, CDR2 ANQGSEA. The V and J ends lost 1 base and 4 bases respectively, with 16 bases between them. This CDR3 has 15 amino acids.